The sequence of this T cell receptor (beta chain) was determined in a study of cytomegalovirus exposure and HLA in healthy donors. The CDR3 covers 16 residues. From germline, CDR1 is SGHVS and CDR2 FQNEAQ. Trimming removed 0 bases from V and 2 bases from J, with 10 bases in between. This PCR relied on a set of 60 Vbeta primers and 13 Jbeta primers. TCRdb's copy holds only in-frame clones and misses some; the assay was immunoSEQ multiplex PCR. Here the sample spans under 150,000 clones, 82% being singletons. The sample comprised PBMCs. V usage is TRBV7-8 and J usage is TRBJ1-4; the D is unclear. The source is a male donor in good health and CMV-seronegative. The CDR3 DNA sequence: TGTGCCAGCAGCTTAGCGATTAGTTGGACTAATGAAAAACTGTTTTTT. This translates into CASSLAISWTNEKLFF.